This TCR beta chain emerged from a study of control samples from healthy donors and cancer patients (dated by TCRdb to 2020 to 2021). Libraries came from the immunoSEQ multiplex PCR assay. Sourced from immuneACCESS, this table was stored by TCRdb with only in-frame sequences that have V and J called. A share of the clones is absent; for the studies checked, an unresolved V gene accounts for under half, and the remainder has no known explanation. A total of 200,000 or so clones appear in this sample, roughly 94% of them only once. The ten largest clones represent over 1.2% of the sample. As for this clone: This receptor's antigen is unknown. No base quality values were provided; no much bigger clone lies one nucleotide off.

Compared with germline, V lacks 6 bases and J lacks 7 bases; bases without a gene match: 7. Counted from cysteine to phenylalanine, this CDR3 has 13 amino acids. The CDR3 DNA has 39 bases and is translated from base 1. The germline V gene (reference sequence) provides CDR1 MNHEY and CDR2 SMNVEV. The rearrangement combines TRBV27 with TRBJ1-2, with 8 central nucleotides matching TRBD1. Sequenced material: blood. The receptor's source is a man in his fifties or sixties in good health. The sequenced DNA: TGTGCCAGCAGACTGGACAGGGCGGGTGGCTACACCTTC. Translated, this gives CASRLDRAGGYTF.